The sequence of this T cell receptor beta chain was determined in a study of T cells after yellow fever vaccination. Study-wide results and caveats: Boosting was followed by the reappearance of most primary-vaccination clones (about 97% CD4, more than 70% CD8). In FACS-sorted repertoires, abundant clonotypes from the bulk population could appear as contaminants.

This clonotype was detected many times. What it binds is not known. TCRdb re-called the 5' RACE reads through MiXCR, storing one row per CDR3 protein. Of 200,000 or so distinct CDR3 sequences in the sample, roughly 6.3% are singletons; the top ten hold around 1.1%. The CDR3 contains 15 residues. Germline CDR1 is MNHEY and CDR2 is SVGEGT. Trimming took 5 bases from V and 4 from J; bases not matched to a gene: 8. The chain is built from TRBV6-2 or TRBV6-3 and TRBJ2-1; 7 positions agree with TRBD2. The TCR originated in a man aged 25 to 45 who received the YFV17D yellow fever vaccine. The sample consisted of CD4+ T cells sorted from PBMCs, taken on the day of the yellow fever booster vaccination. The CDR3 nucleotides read TGTGCCAGCAGTCGTGCTAGCGGACTTTACAATGAGCAGTTCTTC. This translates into CASSRASGLYNEQFF.